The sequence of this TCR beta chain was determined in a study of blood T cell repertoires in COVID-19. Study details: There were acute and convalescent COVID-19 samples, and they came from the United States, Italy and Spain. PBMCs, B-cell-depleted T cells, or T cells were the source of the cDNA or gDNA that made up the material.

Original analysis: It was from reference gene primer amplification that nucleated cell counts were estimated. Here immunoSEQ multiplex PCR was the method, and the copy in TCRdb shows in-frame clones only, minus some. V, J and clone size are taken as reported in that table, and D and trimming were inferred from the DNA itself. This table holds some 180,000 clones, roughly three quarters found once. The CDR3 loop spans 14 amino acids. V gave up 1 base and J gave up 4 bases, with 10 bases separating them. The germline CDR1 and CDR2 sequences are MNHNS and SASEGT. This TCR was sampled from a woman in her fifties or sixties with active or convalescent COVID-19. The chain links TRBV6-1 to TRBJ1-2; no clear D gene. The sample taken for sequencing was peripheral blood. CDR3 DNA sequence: TGTGCCAGCAGTGAAGTTAGGACTATCTATGGCTACACCTTC. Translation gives CASSEVRTIYGYTF.